This T cell receptor beta chain stems from a study of blood T cell repertoires in COVID-19. Looking at the study overall: Researchers got acute and convalescent COVID-19 samples from the United States, Italy and Spain. The analysed material was cDNA or gDNA that came from T cells, B-cell-depleted T cells, or PBMCs.

V trimming: 1 base; J trimming: 8 bases; junction bases outside the gene matches: 7. This CDR3 has 16 amino acids. The germline V gene encodes CDR1 SGHDT and CDR2 YYEEEE. How the authors handled the data: For nucleated cells, counts were estimated from reference gene primer amplification. Profiled with immunoSEQ multiplex PCR; TCRdb holds only in-frame clones, not every one. V, J and clone size are those of that table, while D and trimming were read from the DNA. The repertoire holds a few hundred thousand clones, with around 88% as singletons. The source material was peripheral blood. The receptor was derived from a woman between 50 and 59 years old with acute or convalescent COVID-19. The chain recombines TRBV5-6 with TRBJ1-5; 12 positions agree with TRBD1. CDR3: CASSLLGQGASEPQHF. CDR3 bases: TGTGCCAGCAGCTTGTTGGGACAGGGGGCCTCCGAGCCCCAGCATTTT.